This TCR beta chain was observed in a study of blood T cell repertoires in COVID-19. Background on the study: Donors in the United States, Italy and Spain gave samples during acute or convalescent COVID-19. Sources were T cells, B-cell-depleted T cells, or PBMCs; the material itself was cDNA or gDNA.

The CDR3 is 16 amino acids. Germline V lookup: CDR1 SGHVS, CDR2 FQNEAQ. Between the trimmed V and J ends, which lost 6 bases and 3 bases, there was a span of 20 bases. Original analysis: Counts of nucleated cells, estimated from reference gene primer amplification, were obtained. TCRdb's table, derived via immunoSEQ multiplex PCR, lists solely in-frame clones and lacks some. V, J and clone size derive from that table, while D and trimming were established from the DNA sequence. The table shows around 80,000 clones, with about 70% occurring only once. V gene TRBV7-8 combines with J gene TRBJ2-5; the D gene is possibly TRBD1 (6 bases). Sequenced material: peripheral blood. The receptor was derived from a woman of 80 years or more with active or convalescent COVID-19. In nucleotides, the CDR3 is TGTGCCAGCAGGCTTCGCATTGGTTCAGGGGAAGAGACCCAGTACTTC. Residues: CASRLRIGSGEETQYF.